This record concerns one T cell receptor (beta chain) sequence. Its ends do not fully match the called genes, so a read error is possible. These data belong to a study of molecular identifiers for immune sequencing clone quantification. It was from about 19,000 to 1,100,000 sorted cells, with 10%, 30% or 50% RNA, that naive CD8 libraries came. Naive CD8 T cells were picked out by sorting for CD8+CD4-CCR7+CD45RA+. The V gene's germline CDR1 is MDHEN and CDR2 SYDVKM. CDR3 size: 14 residues. For bulk TCR libraries, previously described methods and listed TCR primers were used. MiXCR was run by TCRdb on the PCR reads, yielding one entry per CDR3 protein. The sample carries about 320,000 distinct CDR3 sequences, about a quarter recorded once.

The rearrangement uses TRBV28 and TRBJ2-7; TRBD2 is a possible D gene (6 bases). Sequenced: naive CD8+ T cells from blood, with Jurkat cell RNA spiked in. Subset noted: FACS-sorted CD8+CD4-CCR7+CD45RA+ naive T cells. This TCR was sampled from a human donor in good health. Some libraries in this study had Jurkat cell RNA spiked in. CDR3 in DNA: TGTGCCAGCAGTTTAACGGGGGACTCCTGCGAGCAGTACTTC. It yields the protein CASSLTGDSCEQYF.